Each of the 19 T cell receptor beta chains below was sequenced from the same sample in a study of shared clonotypes between healthy human individuals. Clones were read by immunoSEQ multiplex PCR, and TCRdb kept only the in-frame ones, dropping some. The table records over a million clones, around 95% of them present only once. What was sequenced was naive CD4+ T cells sorted from blood. Subset: CD45RA+ positively selected. The receptors come from a man aged 30 to 39 in good health.

This sequence joins TRBV7-8 and TRBJ2-5, with 8 bases identical to TRBD2. The J call may be faulty, since TRBJ2-7 better matches the DNA end. CDR3 length: 16 amino acids. Per the germline V gene, CDR1 is SGHVS and CDR2 is FQNEAQ. The DNA for the CDR3 is TGTGCCAGCAGCTTAGCTAGGACTAGCCGGACCTACGAGCAGTACTTC. It is translated as CASSLARTSRTYEQYF.

The chain recombines TRBV28 with TRBJ1-1; D unclear. Germline CDR1 and CDR2: MDHEN and SYDVKM. The CDR3 sequence is 11 residues long. The CDR3 spells CGVGGITEAFF. For the CDR3, the DNA is TGTGGAGTGGGAGGGATCACTGAAGCTTTCTTT.

The chain has TRBV10-3 and TRBJ2-7, with 9 bases lining up with TRBD2. With 2 bases clipped from V and 3 bases from J, the junction kept 5 bases outside the gene matches. Germline CDR1 and CDR2: ENHRY and SYGVKD. The CDR3 consists of 15 residues. CDR3 amino acids: CAISEEGAGGYEQYF. Written as DNA, the CDR3 is TGTGCCATCAGTGAGGAGGGAGCGGGAGGCTACGAGCAGTACTTC.

The rearrangement joins TRBV6-5 to TRBJ2-7, with 7 bases matching TRBD1. The CDR3 runs to 12 residues. Germline V gene data show CDR1 as MNHEY and CDR2 as SVGAGI. V trimming: 7 bases; J trimming: 0 bases; junction bases outside the gene matches: 0. The CDR3 DNA sequence: TGTGCCAGCAAGGGGGCCTCCTACGAGCAGTACTTC. This gives the protein CASKGASYEQYF.

The chain combines TRBV4-3 with TRBJ1-1; 9 bases map to TRBD1. The CDR3 length is 14 residues. From germline, CDR1 is LGHNA and CDR2 YSLEER. J lost 1 base, V lost 5 bases, and 2 bases had no gene match. The CDR3 is CASSGQGSNTEAFF. The DNA for the CDR3 is TGCGCCAGCAGCGGACAGGGGTCGAACACTGAAGCTTTCTTT.

This sequence joins TRBV4-1 and TRBJ2-1, with 7 positions matching TRBD2. Germline CDR1 is MGHRA and CDR2 is YSYEKL. Germline trimming cut 3 bases from V and 6 bases from J; bases unmatched to any gene: 17. The length of the CDR3 is 18 residues. CDR3 in amino acids: CASSHVLRERGIFNEQFF. For the CDR3, the DNA is TGCGCCAGCAGCCATGTTTTGCGGGAGAGGGGCATTTTCAATGAGCAGTTCTTC.

This chain links TRBV18 with TRBJ1-2; TRBD1 is a possible D gene (5 bases). This CDR3 is 15 amino acids long. Deletions cut 3 bases from V and 2 bases from J, with 13 bases between. Germline assignment: CDR1 KGHSH and CDR2 LQKENI. The CDR3 DNA is TGTGCCAGCTCACCGCTCATCGACAGCAACTATGGCTACACCTTC. This sequence encodes CASSPLIDSNYGYTF.

The V call is TRBV7-2, the J call TRBJ2-7; no reliable D call. CDR1 is SGHTA, CDR2 FQGNSA, per germline. CDR3 length: 15 residues. Deletions cut 4 bases from V and 3 bases from J, with 16 bases between. CDR3 DNA: TGTGCCAGCAGCTCCTTTCGAGAAAGCCTCTACGAGCAGTACTTC. Translating gives CASSSFRESLYEQYF.

This chain's CDR3 is CASSKGLAYEQYF. CDR3 DNA: TGTGCCAGCAGCAAGGGACTAGCCTACGAGCAGTACTTC. The rearrangement links TRBV14 to TRBJ2-7; 8 bases map to TRBD2. V lost 5 bases and J lost 2; bases outside the gene matches: 2. The CDR3 extends over 13 amino acids. Germline lookup yields CDR1 SGHDN and CDR2 FVKESK. Based on the CDR3 plus reference TRBV14 and TRBJ2-7, the full variable domain is EAGVTQFPSHSVIEKGQTVTLRCDPISGHDNLYWYRRVMGKEIKFLLHFVKESKQDESGMPNNRFLAERTGGTYSTLKVQPAELEDSGVYFCASSKGLAYEQYFGPGTRLTVT.

Note on this clone: This same CDR3 is encoded by further DNA sequences in the sample. The J gene is TRBJ2-5, the V gene TRBV9; 7 bases agree with TRBD2. The CDR3 loop spans 14 amino acids. Germline CDR1 and CDR2: SGDLS and YYNGEE. Trimming cost V 0 bases and J 4 bases; bases outside gene matches: 3. The CDR3 is CASSVAGGLETQYF. Written as DNA, the CDR3 is TGTGCCAGCAGCGTAGCGGGAGGATTAGAGACCCAGTACTTC.

The V call is TRBV5-4, the J call TRBJ2-3; 10 bases are shared with TRBD2. In germline, CDR1 is SGHNT, CDR2 YYREEE (reference sequence). The CDR3 has 16 residues. Trimming cost V 1 base and J 2 bases; bases outside gene matches: 4. The CDR3 nucleotides are TGTGCCAGCAGCTTGCGTACTAGCGGGAACACAGATACGCAGTATTTT. Its protein product is CASSLRTSGNTDTQYF. Variable domain in full (rest from reference TRBV5-4 and TRBJ2-3): ETGVTQSPTHLIKTRGQQVTLRCSSQSGHNTVSWYQQALGQGPQFIFQYYREEENGRGNFPPRFSGLQFPNYSSELNVNALELDDSALYLCASSLRTSGNTDTQYFGPGTRLTVL.

The chain has TRBV2 and TRBJ2-2, with D unresolved. The V gene's germline CDR1 is SNHLY and CDR2 FYNNEI. This CDR3 is 14 amino acids long. Trimming removed 4 bases at V and 8 bases at J, with 14 bases between. CDR3 bases: TGTGCCAGCAGTGGAAGGGCCCACCCAGGGGAGCTGTTTTTT. This encodes CASSGRAHPGELFF.

The rearrangement joins TRBV2 to TRBJ2-3, with TRBD2 matching 12 bases. CDR1 and CDR2 (germline): SNHLY, FYNNEI. J was trimmed by 1 base and V by 8 bases; bases with no gene match: 7. The CDR3 spans 16 residues. The CDR3 sequence is CASVGLAGTGTDTQYF. The CDR3, as DNA: TGTGCCAGCGTTGGACTAGCGGGAACGGGCACAGATACGCAGTATTTT.

DNA of the CDR3: TGTGCCAGCAGTGAGAGGGACCAAGAGACCCAGTACTTC. It specifies CASSERDQETQYF. V is TRBV2 and J is TRBJ2-5; a weak D match, TRBD2 (5 bases). CDR3 length equals 13 residues. V lost 3 bases and J 0 bases, leaving 5 bases between the germline ends. Looked up from germline, CDR1 is SNHLY and CDR2 is FYNNEI. Based on the CDR3 plus reference TRBV2 and TRBJ2-5, the full variable domain is EPEVTQTPSHQVTQMGQEVILRCVPISNHLYFYWYRQILGQKVEFLVSFYNNEISEKSEIFDDQFSVERPDGSNFTLKIRSTKLEDSAMYFCASSERDQETQYFGPGTRLLVL.

The CDR3 bases are TGCGCCAGCAGCTTGGGCAGGAGAGCGGGAGGGAACACCGGGGAGCTGTTTTTT. Translation: CASSLGRRAGGNTGELFF. This chain links TRBV5-1 with TRBJ2-2; 9 bases fit TRBD2. Germline CDR1 is SGHRS and CDR2 is YFSETQ. The junction had 7 bases not matched to a gene; V was cut back by 0 bases and J by 1 base. The CDR3 spans 18 residues.

The CDR3: CASSPPWPSGNQPQHF. In DNA form, the CDR3 reads TGTGCCAGCAGTCCCCCCTGGCCATCGGGCAATCAGCCCCAGCATTTT. The chain joins TRBV28 to TRBJ1-5; D is undetermined. Trimming took 5 bases from V and 2 from J, leaving 16 bases between them. The CDR3 has 16 amino acids. Germline loops: CDR1 MDHEN, CDR2 SYDVKM.

V usage is TRBV7-2 and J usage is TRBJ2-3; 8 bases are shared with TRBD1. V lost 3 bases, J lost 2 bases, and 10 bases stayed unmatched. The CDR3 length is 17 residues. Per germline, CDR1 SGHTA and CDR2 FQGNSA. The CDR3: CASSLVRQGWITDTQYF. CDR3 nucleotide sequence: TGTGCCAGCAGCTTGGTCCGACAGGGGTGGATCACAGATACGCAGTATTTT.

The chain joins TRBV11-2 to TRBJ2-1; tentative D call: TRBD1 (6 bases). Germline CDR1 SGHAT, CDR2 FQNNGV. There are 15 residues in the CDR3. V was clipped by 4 bases and J by 5 bases, with 15 bases between them. The CDR3 nucleotides read TGTGCCAGCAGCTATAAATCCGGGACAAACAATGAGCAGTTCTTC. As protein: CASSYKSGTNNEQFF.

The V and J genes are TRBV5-1 and TRBJ2-5; D might be TRBD2 (5 bases). Trimming stripped 0 bases from V and 6 bases from J, with 12 bases between. Germline V gene data show CDR1 as SGHRS and CDR2 as YFSETQ. CDR3 size: 14 residues. The CDR3 region is CASSLVASRKTQYF. Here the CDR3 DNA reads TGCGCCAGCAGCTTGGTCGCTAGCCGGAAGACCCAGTACTTC.